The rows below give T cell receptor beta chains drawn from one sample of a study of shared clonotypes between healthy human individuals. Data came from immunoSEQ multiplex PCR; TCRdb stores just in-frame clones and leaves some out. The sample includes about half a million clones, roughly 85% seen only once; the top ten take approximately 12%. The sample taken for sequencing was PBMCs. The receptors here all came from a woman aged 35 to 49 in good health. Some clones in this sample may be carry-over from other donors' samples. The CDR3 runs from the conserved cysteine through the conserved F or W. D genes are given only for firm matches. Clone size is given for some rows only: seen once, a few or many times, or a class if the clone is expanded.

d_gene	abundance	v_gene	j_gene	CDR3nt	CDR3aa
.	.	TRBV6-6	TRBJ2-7	TGTGCCAGCAGTTACTCGGCCACCCGCCCCTACGAGCAGTACTTC	CASSYSATRPYEQYF
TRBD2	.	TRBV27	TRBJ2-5	TGTGCCAGCAGTTTTTCGGCTAGCGGGACCCAGTACTTC	CASSFSASGTQYF
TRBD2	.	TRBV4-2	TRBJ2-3	TGTGCCAGCAGTCCTGCAGGGACTAGCTCCACAGATACGCAGTATTTT	CASSPAGTSSTDTQYF
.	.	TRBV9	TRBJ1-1	TGTGCCAGCAGCGTAGAGAGGGGGAACACTGAAGCTTTCTTT	CASSVERGNTEAFF
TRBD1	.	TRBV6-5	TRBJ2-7	TGTGCCAGCAGTTTCGGACAGGGTGGCGAGCAGTACTTC	CASSFGQGGEQYF
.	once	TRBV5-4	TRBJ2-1	TGTGCCAGCAGCTTTCAGCGGTTGGGCCTCAATGAGCAGTTCTTC	CASSFQRLGLNEQFF
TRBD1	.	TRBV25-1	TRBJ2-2	TGTGCCAGCAGTAGACAGGGGGAAAACACCGGGGAGCTGTTTTTT	CASSRQGENTGELFF
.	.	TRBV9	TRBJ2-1	TGTGCCAGCAGCCCCTGGGGCAGCTCCTACAATGAGCAGTTCTTC	CASSPWGSSYNEQFF
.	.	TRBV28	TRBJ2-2	TGTGCCAGCAGTTCCCCTTCCAACACCGGGGAGCTGTTTTTT	CASSSPSNTGELFF
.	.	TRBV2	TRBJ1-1	TGTGCCAGCTCCTGGGCACTGATAGGGGCAACTGAAGCTTTCTTT	CASSWALIGATEAFF
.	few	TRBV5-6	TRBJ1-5	TGTGCCAGCAGCTTGGCCATCTCCTCTCAGCCCCAGCATTTT	CASSLAISSQPQHF